This T cell receptor beta chain came from a study of CD8+CD57+ T cells in acquired aplastic anemia. Points from the study as a whole: No significant patient-versus-control difference appeared in CD8+ Simpson's diversity.

The TCR beta profiling, which covered VDJ combination and CDR3 sequence, was carried out using genomic DNA as the template. TCRdb fed the reads into MiXCR, producing one record per CDR3 protein. Seen here are over 150,000 distinct CDR3 sequences, about 60% observed once, and the top ten hold about 42%. Sequencing involved patients with CD8+CD57+ cell expansion previously shown by flow cytometry. Blood sampling was performed on the patients, and none of them had received therapy by then. Germline V gene lookup returns CDR1 MGHRA and CDR2 YSYEKL. The CDR3 consists of 13 residues. With 3 bases removed from V and 8 bases from J, the gap between germline ends came to 13 bases. This clonotype was observed many times. Its cognate antigen is unknown.

The sequence derives from a human donor with aplastic anemia. The V gene is TRBV4-1, the J gene TRBJ1-2; D not resolved. Sequenced sample: sorted CD4+, CD8+, or CD8+CD57+ T cells (not recorded which) from PBMCs. CDR3 bases: TGCGCCAGCAGCCATAATACGGGAACAGGCTACACCTTC. Its translation is CASSHNTGTGYTF.